The clone carrying this T cell receptor (beta chain) was counted between two and nine times. Its antigen is as yet unknown. This sample was taken from a study of cytomegalovirus exposure and HLA in healthy donors. PCR involved 60 Vbeta and 13 Jbeta primers. Repertoires were generated with immunoSEQ multiplex PCR, while TCRdb's copy carries only in-frame clones and drops some. The sample has about 190,000 clones, 84% seen once. Study results and limitations: With high specificity and sensitivity, the classifier reportedly diagnosed cytomegalovirus status.

Germline lookup yields CDR1 MNHNY and CDR2 SVGAGI (reference sequence). The CDR3 contains 13 residues. The trim removed 5 bases at V and 4 bases at J, leaving 2 bases unmatched. The sequenced sample consisted of PBMCs. V usage is TRBV6-6 and J usage is TRBJ1-3; 7 positions agree with TRBD1. This TCR came from a woman aged 45-59 years in good health and CMV-seropositive. The CDR3 DNA reads as TGTGCCAGCAGTCAGGGGGTCGGAAACACCATATATTTT. This gives the protein CASSQGVGNTIYF.